This T cell receptor (beta chain) was sequenced for a study of CD8+ T cells in alopecia areata. Regarding the study as a whole: An increase in clonality over normal scalp was evident in lesional scalp, especially alopecia totalis/universalis.

About this clone itself: Antigen specificity is unknown.

Extraction of RNA preceded its reverse transcription into cDNA, which served as the sequencing template. Some clones are missing from TCRdb's copy, which holds only in-frame ones; the method was immunoSEQ multiplex PCR. The sample holds roughly 140,000 clones, 40% to 60% seen once. This CDR3 has 17 amino acids. The ends lost 3 bases at V and 3 bases at J; junction bases unmatched: 9. Germline CDR1 is SGHDT and CDR2 is YYEEEE. The starting material was CD8+ T cells sorted from blood, obtained at week 0. This chain uses TRBV5-6 with TRBJ1-3, with 10 bases that match TRBD1. The receptor comes from a human donor with alopecia areata. CDR3 protein: CASSSLRDRGDGNTIYF. CDR3 coding DNA: TGTGCCAGCAGCTCTCTCCGGGACAGGGGAGATGGAAACACCATATATTTT.